Described below is a single T cell receptor (beta chain) sequence and its context. Its cognate antigen is unknown. Sequencing used immunoSEQ multiplex PCR; TCRdb keeps in-frame clones, though not all of them. Of nearly 110,000 clones listed, 70% to 90% are singletons. The CDR3 runs to 12 residues. Germline V gene sequence: CDR1 SGHVS, CDR2 FQNEAQ. The V end lost 3 bases, the J end lost 2 bases, and 2 bases lay between the germline ends. Enrolled patients, whose metastatic non-small-cell lung cancer was chemo-refractory, received focal radiation plus CTLA-4 blockade with ipilimumab. The data were taken from a study of radiotherapy plus CTLA-4 blockade in lung cancer. Study information: Objective responses occurred in 15% to 20% of patients; around 30% had disease control. Regarding the study as a whole: Peripheral blood showed expansion of tumor-derived TCR clones after radiotherapy and ipilimumab.

The rearrangement uses TRBV7-8 and TRBJ1-3, with D uncertain. The material sequenced was peripheral blood, taken from a patient treated with radiotherapy plus ipilimumab. The TCR originated in a human donor with non-small cell lung cancer that progressed on radiotherapy plus ipilimumab. Some clones in this sample may be carry-over from other donors' samples. CDR3 bases: TGTGCCAGCAGCTTCGCTGGAAACACCATATATTTT. Translating gives CASSFAGNTIYF.